Included here is one T cell receptor (beta chain) sequence, with context. Original methodology: Quantification of nucleated cells was approximated via reference gene primer amplification. The table came from immunoSEQ multiplex PCR; TCRdb's copy has only in-frame clones and leaves some out. That table is the source of V, J and clone size, and D and trimming were worked out from the DNA. Altogether about 110,000 clones are present, around 85% being singletons, with the ten largest covering around 13%. The sample comes from a study of blood T cell repertoires in COVID-19. Study-level information: COVID-19 samples collected from the United States, Italy and Spain covered acute and convalescent phases. PBMCs, B-cell-depleted T cells, or T cells provided the cDNA or gDNA that made up the material.

V trimming: 1 base; J trimming: 4 bases; junction bases outside the gene matches: 4. Germline CDR1 reads SGHTA; CDR2 reads FQGNSA. There are 15 residues in the CDR3. The receptor comes from a human donor in a cohort sampled during active COVID-19. The chain links TRBV7-2 to TRBJ1-5; 7 bases agree with TRBD1. Sequences were obtained from peripheral blood. DNA of the CDR3: TGTGCCAGCAGCTTAGACAGGGGCGAAAATCAGCCCCAGCATTTT. Translation gives CASSLDRGENQPQHF.